This T cell receptor (beta chain) was sequenced during a study of T cell responses to AZD1222 COVID-19 vaccine. Overall study results and limits: Scientists sampled the repertoires only once the peak T cell response had passed. AZD1222 recipients seropositive at baseline numbered only 5 or 6.

This clone was seen only once. Its antigen is not known. Method: immunoSEQ multiplex PCR; TCRdb's copy keeps in-frame clones and lacks some. This sample has more than 140,000 clones, with around 91% found just once. Per germline, CDR1 LNHDA and CDR2 SQIVND (reference sequence). CDR3 length equals 13 residues. Trimming took off 6 bases at V and 5 bases at J, with 12 bases between the two ends. This chain joins TRBV19 and TRBJ2-3; tentatively, D is TRBD2 (6 bases). The TCR sequence derives from an adult in good health. The sequencing used peripheral blood, collected on day 0 of AZD1222 vaccination. The CDR3 is CASRTRSGDTQYF. The CDR3 nucleotides read TGTGCCAGTAGGACTAGGAGCGGAGATACGCAGTATTTT.